Presented here are 22 T cell receptor beta chains from one specimen sequenced in a study of cytomegalovirus exposure and HLA in healthy donors. The data were produced by immunoSEQ multiplex PCR, yet TCRdb's version contains in-frame clones alone and is incomplete. The sample lists roughly 95,000 clones, around 84% occurring once. The sample taken for sequencing was PBMCs. These TCRs come from a man aged 18 to 29 in good health and CMV-seropositive.

The chain uses TRBV9 and TRBJ1-4, with D perhaps TRBD1 (5 bases). V lost 2 bases to trimming and J lost 6 bases, with 14 bases between them. This CDR3 region has 15 residues. Germline assignment: CDR1 SGDLS and CDR2 YYNGEE. The CDR3 DNA sequence: TGTGCCAGCAGCGTCGCGGGGGGTGGGGATGAAAAACTGTTTTTT. Protein: CASSVAGGGDEKLFF.

The gene calls are TRBV6-1 and TRBJ2-7; 9 bases align to TRBD2. CDR1 is MNHNS and CDR2 is SASEGT in the germline V gene. The V and J ends lost 2 bases and 6 bases, in that order; junction bases with no gene match: 8. The CDR3 covers 15 residues. CDR3 in amino acids: CASSELVAGDGEQYV. The CDR3, as DNA: TGTGCCAGCAGTGAATTAGTAGCGGGAGACGGCGAGCAGTACGTC.

The J gene is TRBJ2-1, the V gene TRBV27; D gene uncertain. The CDR3 totals 14 residues. The V gene's germline CDR1 is MNHEY and CDR2 SMNVEV (reference sequence). V was clipped by 6 bases and J by 4 bases, with 13 bases between them. CDR3 DNA sequence: TGTGCCAGCAGGGCCACCGAGGCGTACAATGAGCAGTTCTTC. As protein: CASRATEAYNEQFF.

The rearrangement uses TRBV18 and TRBJ2-2; no definite D call. In germline, CDR1 is KGHSH, CDR2 LQKENI. This CDR3 has 11 amino acids. V lost 4 bases, J lost 8 bases, and 5 bases lay in between. CDR3: CASSLTGELFF. The CDR3 bases are TGTGCCAGCTCACTGACAGGGGAGCTGTTTTTT.

The rearrangement joins TRBV10-3 to TRBJ1-2; D perhaps matches TRBD1 (5 bases). CDR1 ENHRY and CDR2 SYGVKD come from the germline V gene. CDR3 length: 13 residues. The V end was cut by 10 bases, the J end by 1 base, with 13 bases between. The DNA of the CDR3 is TGTGCCACCCCGGGACTTTTTAACTATGGCTACACCTTC. This codes for CATPGLFNYGYTF.

The V gene is TRBV4-1, the J gene TRBJ2-7; 7 nucleotides align to TRBD2. The CDR3 spans 17 residues. With 0 bases clipped from V and 2 bases from J, the junction kept 10 bases outside the gene matches. Germline-derived CDR1 and CDR2 are MGHRA and YSYEKL. This CDR3 reads CASSQERRGGMPYEQYF. The CDR3, as DNA: TGCGCCAGCAGCCAAGAGAGGCGGGGAGGGATGCCCTACGAGCAGTACTTC.

The chain employs TRBV4-1 and TRBJ1-1; D call uncertain. Germline V CDR1 and CDR2: MGHRA, YSYEKL. The V end was cut by 0 bases, the J end by 4 bases, with 9 bases between. The CDR3 is 14 amino acids. The CDR3 here is CASSQDRRSTEAFF. The CDR3 bases are TGCGCCAGCAGCCAAGATAGGCGGTCCACTGAAGCTTTCTTT.

The chain employs TRBV7-8 and TRBJ2-7; 7 nucleotides agree with TRBD2. Looked up from germline, CDR1 is SGHVS and CDR2 is FQNEAQ. The CDR3 runs 16 residues. V dropped 1 base and J dropped 0; count of bases not matched to a gene: 6. CDR3 bases: TGTGCCAGCAGCTTAGTATTGGCGGGGGACTCCTACGAGCAGTACTTC. Encoded protein: CASSLVLAGDSYEQYF.

The rearrangement uses TRBV10-3 and TRBJ2-1; tentatively, D is TRBD2 (5 bases). This CDR3 contains 15 residues. CDR1 is ENHRY and CDR2 is SYGVKD in the germline V gene. The V and J ends lost 10 bases and 2 bases respectively, with 18 bases between them. The CDR3 loop reads CATLPVRDTYNEQFF. The CDR3 DNA reads TGTGCCACCCTCCCAGTGAGGGATACCTACAATGAGCAGTTCTTC.

The rearrangement uses TRBV6-5 and TRBJ1-5; D uncertain. V gave up 5 bases and J gave up 2 bases, with 13 bases separating them. The CDR3 is 15 residues long. Germline V CDR1 and CDR2: MNHEY, SVGAGI. This CDR3 reads CASSLSGPGNQPQHF. In DNA form, the CDR3 reads TGTGCCAGCAGTCTCTCGGGTCCGGGCAATCAGCCCCAGCATTTT.

The J gene is TRBJ2-7, the V gene TRBV4-1, with 9 bases aligning to TRBD1. Trimming removed 1 base from V and 5 bases from J; junction bases left unmatched: 9. In germline, CDR1 is MGHRA, CDR2 YSYEKL. The CDR3 loop spans 16 amino acids. The CDR3 coding sequence is TGCGCCAGCAGCCAAGTGGGACAGGGTAATTCGGACGAGCAGTACTTC. Translation: CASSQVGQGNSDEQYF.

This sequence joins TRBV6-1 and TRBJ2-3; TRBD1 matches at 10 bases. This CDR3 spans 15 amino acids. Germline V gene sequence: CDR1 MNHNS, CDR2 SASEGT. V shed 7 bases, J shed 6 bases, and the junction held 10 bases outside the gene matches. In DNA, the CDR3 is TGTGCCAGCAAGACAGCGGGACAGGGGACCGATACGCAGTATTTT. This encodes CASKTAGQGTDTQYF.

V is TRBV6-6 and J is TRBJ1-2; unclear D gene. With 1 base removed from V and 13 bases from J, the gap between germline ends came to 16 bases. This CDR3 spans 13 amino acids. The germline CDR1 and CDR2 sequences are MNHNY and SVGAGI (reference sequence). The CDR3 spells CASSYLRQKEATF. CDR3 nucleotides: TGTGCCAGCAGTTACTTACGACAAAAGGAGGCCACCTTC.

The chain is built from TRBV28 and TRBJ1-2, with D possibly being TRBD1 (6 bases). V was clipped by 8 bases and J by 5 bases, with 12 bases between them. The CDR3 extends over 12 amino acids. CDR1 is MDHEN and CDR2 is SYDVKM in the germline V gene. The DNA of the CDR3 is TGTGCCAGCGGAAGACAGGCGTATGGCTACACCTTC. This codes for CASGRQAYGYTF.

This clone was counted only a few times. The gene calls are TRBV5-4 and TRBJ2-1; 7 bases agree with TRBD2. The CDR3 has 15 residues. Germline V gene sequence: CDR1 SGHNT, CDR2 YYREEE (reference sequence). V was clipped by 2 bases and J by 5 bases; unmatched bases: 7. The CDR3 coding sequence is TGTGCCAGCAGCTTAGCGGGACTACAGAACAATGAGCAGTTCTTC. Encoded protein: CASSLAGLQNNEQFF.

The chain recombines TRBV28 with TRBJ1-1; D possibly corresponds to TRBD1 (6 bases). The CDR3 consists of 11 residues. The V gene lost 6 bases and the J gene lost 9 bases, with 11 bases spanning the gap. Germline values: CDR1 MDHEN, CDR2 SYDVKM. The CDR3 nucleotides read TGTGCCAGCAGCGACAGGTGGAAAGCTTTCTTT. The encoded protein is CASSDRWKAFF.

The chain uses TRBV5-1 and TRBJ2-7, with D possibly matching TRBD2 (5 bases). The V end was cut by 0 bases, the J end by 6 bases, with 7 bases between. Germline values: CDR1 SGHRS, CDR2 YFSETQ. The length of the CDR3 is 12 residues. In DNA, the CDR3 is TGCGCCAGCAGCTTGGAAGGACTCGAGCAGTACTTC. This encodes CASSLEGLEQYF.

This rearrangement joins TRBV15 to TRBJ1-5, with a weak D call TRBD1 (5 bases). The germline V and J ends were trimmed by 5 bases and 0 bases, with 17 bases remaining between them. CDR1 LNHNV and CDR2 YYDKDF come from the germline V gene (reference sequence). This CDR3 is 17 amino acids long. DNA for the CDR3: TGTGCCACCAGCCTAGTTATTAGGGGTGATAGCAATCAGCCCCAGCATTTT. It is translated as CATSLVIRGDSNQPQHF. Combining the CDR3 with reference TRBV15 and TRBJ1-5 gives the whole variable domain DAMVIQNPRYQVTQFGKPVTLSCSQTLNHNVMYWYQQKSSQAPKLLFHYYDKDFNNEADTPDNFQSRRPNTSFCFLDIRSPGLGDTAMYLCATSLVIRGDSNQPQHFGDGTRLSIL.

The V call is TRBV18, the J call TRBJ1-5; D gene unclear. The V end lost 4 bases, the J end lost 3 bases, and 10 bases lay between the germline ends. This CDR3 has 14 residues. Germline V CDR1 and CDR2: KGHSH, LQKENI. The DNA of the CDR3 is TGTGCCAGCTCACTCTCGTCAGACAATCAGCCCCAGCATTTT. Residues: CASSLSSDNQPQHF.

The chain has TRBV6-1 and TRBJ1-5; the match to TRBD1 covers 7 bases. Trimming cost V 1 base and J 3 bases; bases outside gene matches: 6. The CDR3 sequence is 16 residues long. The germline V gene has CDR1 MNHNS and CDR2 SASEGT. CDR3 region: CASSEETTGVNQPQHF. CDR3 nucleotides: TGTGCCAGCAGTGAAGAAACCACAGGGGTCAATCAGCCCCAGCATTTT.

The rearrangement links TRBV4-2 to TRBJ1-1; the match to TRBD1 covers 8 bases. This CDR3 is 15 amino acids long. Unmatched junction bases numbered 6, after V lost 1 base and J lost 5 bases. Germline V CDR1 and CDR2: LGHNA, YNFKEQ. In DNA, the CDR3 is TGTGCCAGCAGCCAAGCCAGGACAGGGAGGACTGAAGCTTTCTTT. Translated, it gives CASSQARTGRTEAFF.

V is TRBV5-4 and J is TRBJ2-5; 7 nucleotides match TRBD2. The CDR3 is 15 amino acids. V lost 0 bases, J lost 5 bases, and 7 bases stayed unmatched. CDR1 SGHNT and CDR2 YYREEE come from the germline V gene (reference sequence). CDR3 region: CASSLEGGRGETQYF. The DNA of the CDR3 is TGTGCCAGCAGCTTGGAGGGCGGGAGAGGGGAGACCCAGTACTTC.